This T cell receptor (beta chain) originates from a study of early T cells in non-severe SARS-CoV-2 infection. The wider study: Whole-blood bulk RNA, unsorted, was sequenced, and chains were unpaired.

About this clonotype itself: Its antigen is currently unknown.

Study-level points and caveats: Anti-spike CD8 specificities were favored by VDJdb matching, whose results missed private and CD4 specificities.

In TCRdb, the 5' RACE reads were re-called with MiXCR into one record per CDR3 protein. The table records some 38,000 distinct CDR3 sequences, 4.5% to 7% of them present only once. Trimming left V 5 bases short and J 13 bases short, with 12 bases between. The germline CDR1 and CDR2 sequences are MNHNS and SASEGT. The length of the CDR3 is 11 residues. The specimen was whole blood, collected at baseline. The origin of this receptor is an adult who was a healthcare worker with PCR-confirmed SARS-CoV-2 infection or an uninfected control (not recorded which). The rearrangement uses TRBV6-1 and TRBJ2-4; maybe TRBD2 (5 bases). The CDR3: CASSNLRAQYF. The CDR3 coding sequence is TGTGCCAGCAGTAATTTGCGGGCCCAGTACTTC.